Given below is one TCR beta chain in context. Its antigen remains unidentified. An end of the junction differs from the germline gene, which may be a read error. This CDR3 is 15 amino acids long. CDR1 and CDR2 from the germline V gene are SGHRS and YFSETQ. The data were taken from a study of T-cell memory formation after mild COVID-19. Looking at the study overall: The TCR clusters were mostly specific to one donor. Study outcomes and limitations: That cross-reactive memory joined was suggested by some responding clones appearing in pre-infection memory. Shrinking CD4+ clones resided mostly in CM and EM, and CD8+ ones in EMRA. While clones contracting from day 15 to 85 were balanced between CD4 and CD8, later expanders leaned CD4+.

TCRdb reprocessed the 5' RACE reads with MiXCR, giving one entry per CDR3 protein. This table holds about 340,000 distinct CDR3 sequences, more than 20% found once. Sequencing was done on a sample of PBMCs or a T cell subset sorted from them (not recorded which). J is TRBJ2-7 and V is TRBV5-1, with 7 nucleotides matching TRBD2. The receptor comes from an adult woman who had mild COVID-19 (a few samples of this study predate the infection). Cell type and time point are not known. The CDR3 coding sequence is TGTGCCAGCAGCTTGCAGGGAGGGGTGATCTACGAGCAGTACTTC. It specifies CASSLQGGVIYEQYF. The full variable domain, in which reference TRBV5-1 and TRBJ2-7 provide the parts outside the CDR3, is KAGVTQTPRYLIKTRGQQVTLSCSPISGHRSVSWYQQTPGQGLQFLFEYFSETQRNKGNFPGRFSGRQFSNSRSEMNVSTLELGDSALYLCASSLQGGVIYEQYFGPGTRLTVT.